Listed here are 20 T cell receptor beta chains from one sample, sequenced in a study of healthy donors' naive CD4 and CD8 T cells. Each TCR library used 500 ng of total RNA and a linear amplification protocol. TCRdb recomputed calls from the reads with MiXCR, one row per CDR3 protein. The sample contains roughly 200,000 distinct CDR3 sequences, over 60% of which appear only once. The material sequenced was naive CD4+ and CD8+ T cells sorted from blood, pooled from several donors. The receptors were gathered from a pool of human donors in good health; the sample pools cells from several healthy donors.

This clonotype was observed a handful of times. The chain couples TRBV6-2 or TRBV6-3 to TRBJ2-7; D gene ambiguous. V lost 5 bases to trimming and J lost 3 bases, with 11 bases between them. The CDR3 length is 13 residues. CDR1 is MNHEY and CDR2 is SVGEGT in the germline V gene. The CDR3 DNA is TGTGCCAGCAGTCCCCCGCCGGGCTACGAGCAGTACTTC. Its protein product is CASSPPPGYEQYF.

This sequence joins TRBV27 and TRBJ2-1; D is possibly TRBD1 or TRBD2 (10 bases each). V was pared by 7 bases and J by 4 bases, with 29 bases between. The CDR3 contains 19 residues. Germline-derived CDR1 and CDR2 are MNHEY and SMNVEV (reference sequence). The CDR3 loop reads CASIQRGQGLAGGYNEQFF. The CDR3 bases are TGTGCCAGCATCCAAAGGGGACAGGGGTTAGCGGGAGGTTACAATGAGCAGTTCTTC.

The V and J genes are TRBV29-1 and TRBJ2-1, with 8 bases identical to TRBD1. V lost 4 bases to trimming and J lost 7 bases; unmatched junction nucleotides: 6. From germline, CDR1 is SQVTM and CDR2 ANQGSEA. The CDR3 is 13 amino acids. In DNA, the CDR3 is TGCAGCGTTGCCCCGGGACAGGTGAATGAGCAGTTCTTC. It is translated as CSVAPGQVNEQFF.

The rearrangement joins TRBV27 to TRBJ1-2; D is uncertain. The CDR3 loop spans 13 amino acids. Germline values: CDR1 MNHEY, CDR2 SMNVEV (reference sequence). V lost 3 bases and J lost 4, with 9 bases in between. In nucleotides, the CDR3 is TGTGCCAGCAGTTTCGGCCGGGCCTATGGCTACACCTTC. Protein: CASSFGRAYGYTF.

This clonotype was observed a handful of times. The chain links TRBV27 to TRBJ1-1, with D possibly matching TRBD1 (5 bases). The CDR3 runs to 13 residues. V lost 3 bases and J lost 4, with 9 bases in between. In germline, CDR1 is MNHEY, CDR2 SMNVEV (reference sequence). The CDR3 DNA reads as TGTGCCAGCAGTTTCGGGGGTGGCACTGAAGCTTTCTTT. Translated, it gives CASSFGGGTEAFF.

The chain employs TRBV7-8 and TRBJ2-1; possibly TRBD2 for D (5 bases). CDR3 length: 19 amino acids. V lost 1 base to trimming and J lost 0 bases, with 19 bases between them. Germline V lookup: CDR1 SGHVS, CDR2 FQNEAQ. Here the CDR3 reads CASSLGRRERQASYNEQFF. The CDR3 DNA sequence: TGTGCCAGCAGCTTAGGTAGGAGAGAGCGGCAGGCCTCCTACAATGAGCAGTTCTTC.

The chain combines TRBV29-1 with TRBJ2-7; 8 bases fit TRBD1. This CDR3 region has 13 residues. In germline, CDR1 is SQVTM, CDR2 ANQGSEA. V shed 7 bases, J shed 1 base, and the junction held 6 bases outside the gene matches. The CDR3 spells CSGEDRDSYEQYF. CDR3 coding DNA: TGCAGCGGGGAGGACAGGGATTCCTACGAGCAGTACTTC.

This clonotype came up a few times. The CDR3 DNA sequence: TGCAGCGTTCATCTCGGCTCTGGAAACACCATATATTTT. Its translation is CSVHLGSGNTIYF. The rearrangement links TRBV29-1 to TRBJ1-3; D gene unclear. CDR1 SQVTM and CDR2 ANQGSEA come from the germline V gene. Deletions cut 5 bases from V and 0 bases from J, with 8 bases between. The CDR3 is 13 amino acids.

The rearrangement links TRBV5-6 to TRBJ2-7; D perhaps matches TRBD2 (5 bases). V lost 1 base, J lost 5 bases, and 7 bases lay in between. Germline assignment: CDR1 SGHDT and CDR2 YYEEEE. The CDR3 runs 12 residues. The CDR3 DNA follows: TGTGCCAGCAGCTTGCTAGCAAACGAGCAGTACTTC. Its translation: CASSLLANEQYF.

This sequence joins TRBV6-5 and TRBJ2-7; D might be TRBD1 (5 bases). CDR1 and CDR2 from the germline V gene are MNHEY and SVGAGI. The ends were cut back, 6 bases at V and 7 bases at J, with 13 bases in the middle. CDR3 length equals 12 residues. CDR3 in DNA: TGTGCCAGCAGCCCCGGCAGGGCTGAGCAGTACTTC. It codes for CASSPGRAEQYF.

This rearrangement joins TRBV6-5 to TRBJ2-3, with 9 bases identical to TRBD2. The CDR3 extends over 13 amino acids. Germline V lookup: CDR1 MNHEY, CDR2 SVGAGI. Trimming removed 5 bases from V and 13 bases from J; junction bases left unmatched: 10. DNA of the CDR3: TGTGCCAGCAGTCCCCTGGGTGTAGCGGGGGAGTATTTT. As protein: CASSPLGVAGEYF.

This chain uses TRBV5-6 with TRBJ2-7; a weak D match, TRBD2 (5 bases). Trimming stripped 3 bases from V and 5 bases from J, with 9 bases between. Per the germline V gene, CDR1 is SGHDT and CDR2 is YYEEEE. The CDR3 has 12 amino acids. The CDR3 DNA sequence: TGTGCCAGCAGCTCCCTAGCCCACGAGCAGTACTTC. It encodes CASSSLAHEQYF.

This chain connects TRBV20-1 to TRBJ1-5, with 7 bases identical to TRBD1. The CDR3 contains 13 residues. The V gene's germline CDR1 is DFQATT and CDR2 SNEGSKA (reference sequence). Trimming removed 7 bases from V and 1 base from J; junction bases left unmatched: 4. The CDR3 bases are TGCAGTGGAGACAGGGTGAGCAATCAGCCCCAGCATTTT. Encoded protein: CSGDRVSNQPQHF.

This chain connects TRBV29-1 to TRBJ1-2, with D possibly TRBD1 on 5 matching bases. CDR3 size: 12 residues. V dropped 3 bases and J dropped 3 bases, with 8 bases sitting between them. Germline loops: CDR1 SQVTM, CDR2 ANQGSEA. The CDR3 reads CSVDQGYYGYTF. DNA of the CDR3: TGCAGCGTTGATCAGGGTTACTATGGCTACACCTTC. Full variable domain (missing parts from reference TRBV29-1 and TRBJ1-2): SAVISQKPSRDICQRGTSLTIQCQVDSQVTMMFWYRQQPGQSLTLIATANQGSEATYESGFVIDKFPISRPNLTFSTLTVSNMSPEDSSIYLCSVDQGYYGYTFGSGTRLTVV.

The V call is TRBV5-1, the J call TRBJ2-3; 11 bases fit TRBD2. CDR1 and CDR2 (germline): SGHRS, YFSETQ. V lost 4 bases, J lost 0 bases, and 7 bases stayed unmatched. This CDR3 contains 17 residues. This chain's CDR3 is CASSQRGLAVSTDTQYF. As DNA, the CDR3 is TGCGCCAGCAGCCAAAGGGGACTAGCGGTGAGCACAGATACGCAGTATTTT.

This chain links TRBV29-1 with TRBJ1-4, with D unclear. The germline V and J ends were trimmed by 5 bases and 12 bases, with 19 bases remaining between them. Germline V gene lookup returns CDR1 SQVTM and CDR2 ANQGSEA. This CDR3 spans 13 amino acids. The chain's CDR3 is CSVLLPLDNELFF. DNA of the CDR3: TGCAGCGTTCTCCTTCCATTAGACAACGAACTGTTTTTT.

The chain joins TRBV5-4 to TRBJ1-1; 7 nucleotides agree with TRBD1. The V segment lost 10 bases and the J segment 2 bases; nucleotides outside the gene matches: 8. This CDR3 region has 13 residues. CDR1 and CDR2 (germline): SGHNT, YYREEE (reference sequence). The DNA of the CDR3 is TGTGCCGCATACAGGGGCGGAAACACTGAAGCTTTCTTT. As protein: CAAYRGGNTEAFF.

The CDR3 protein is CASFTGALAEAFF. The CDR3 nucleotides are TGTGCCAGTTTCACAGGGGCGTTAGCTGAAGCTTTCTTT. The chain is built from TRBV6-2 or TRBV6-3 and TRBJ1-1; 7 bases agree with TRBD1. V was pared by 9 bases and J by 6 bases, with 10 bases of the junction left unmatched. The CDR3 is 13 residues long. The germline CDR1 and CDR2 sequences are MNHEY and SVGEGT.

The chain employs TRBV4-3 and TRBJ2-7, with TRBD1 identical over 8 bases. Germline V gene sequence: CDR1 LGHNA, CDR2 YSLEER. The J segment lost 6 bases and the V segment lost 3 bases, leaving 4 bases of the junction unmatched. This CDR3 region has 13 residues. CDR3 nucleotide sequence: TGCGCCAGCAGCCACGGACAGGGACGCGAGCAGTACTTC. It codes for CASSHGQGREQYF.

V is TRBV6-1 and J is TRBJ1-1; tentatively, D is TRBD1 (6 bases). The germline V gene has CDR1 MNHNS and CDR2 SASEGT. The CDR3 spans 17 residues. Trimming pared 2 bases from V and 5 bases from J, leaving 21 bases between. In nucleotides, the CDR3 is TGTGCCAGCAGTGAACTATCCCGCTGGGGGCGGTCAACTGAAGCTTTCTTT. It codes for CASSELSRWGRSTEAFF.